What follows are 8 T cell receptor beta chains derived from one specimen sequenced in a study of cytomegalovirus exposure and HLA in healthy donors. Primers: 60 Vbeta forward and 13 Jbeta reverse. The table came from immunoSEQ multiplex PCR; TCRdb's copy has only in-frame clones and leaves some out. The sample yields 200,000 to 250,000 clones, around 80% seen once. The material sequenced was PBMCs. The receptors come from a boy younger than 10 in good health and CMV-seronegative.

V gene TRBV5-4 combines with J gene TRBJ2-5; 11 nucleotides match TRBD2. Trimming took 5 bases from V and 4 from J; bases not matched to a gene: 4. This CDR3 has 14 residues. Germline lookup yields CDR1 SGHNT and CDR2 YYREEE (reference sequence). This chain's CDR3 is CASRVAGGRETQYF. As DNA, the CDR3 is TGTGCCAGCAGGGTAGCGGGGGGGCGAGAGACCCAGTACTTC.

The genes are TRBV5-1 and TRBJ2-1, with 11 nucleotides matching TRBD2. Losses at the gene ends were 3 bases for V and 4 bases for J; bases not matched to a gene: 12. CDR1 and CDR2 (germline): SGHRS, YFSETQ. This CDR3 is built from 18 residues. The CDR3 DNA reads TGCGCCAGCAGCTCAACCGCCTTACTAGCGGGGGCATACAATGAGCAGTTCTTC. Translation: CASSSTALLAGAYNEQFF.

The rearrangement links TRBV27 to TRBJ2-7, with a tentative D call TRBD1 (5 bases). Looked up from germline, CDR1 is MNHEY and CDR2 is SMNVEV (reference sequence). V lost 5 bases, J lost 5 bases, and 10 bases lay in between. The CDR3 is 12 amino acids. CDR3 coding DNA: TGTGCCAGCAGTCGTACCAGGGACGAGCAGTACTTC. It specifies CASSRTRDEQYF.

As to this clone: Other DNA sequences from this sample encode an identical CDR3 as well. The CDR3 region has the DNA TGCGCCAGCAGCCAACGACAGGGGTCTAATGAAAAACTGTTTTTT. Amino acid sequence: CASSQRQGSNEKLFF. This chain connects TRBV4-1 to TRBJ1-4; 8 positions agree with TRBD1. From germline, CDR1 is MGHRA and CDR2 YSYEKL. The CDR3 sequence is 15 residues long. Trimming took 2 bases from V and 3 from J; bases not matched to a gene: 2.

The CDR3, as DNA: TGCGCCAGCAGCCGGACAGGGGTTGGGGGGAACACTGAAGCTTTCTTT. This translates into CASSRTGVGGNTEAFF. This chain links TRBV5-1 with TRBJ1-1, with 9 bases fitting TRBD1. CDR1 and CDR2 from the germline V gene are SGHRS and YFSETQ. The CDR3 contains 16 residues. The J segment lost 1 base and the V segment lost 4 bases, leaving 8 bases of the junction unmatched.

V is TRBV5-5 and J is TRBJ2-5; the match to TRBD2 covers 8 bases. J gave up 2 bases and V 2 bases, and 2 bases lay outside the gene matches. This CDR3 is 14 amino acids long. The germline V gene encodes CDR1 SGHKS and CDR2 YYEKEE (reference sequence). The chain's CDR3 is CASSLLAVQETQYF. DNA for the CDR3: TGTGCCAGCAGCTTACTAGCGGTGCAAGAGACCCAGTACTTC.

The chain has TRBV27 and TRBJ2-7; TRBD2 might be the D (6 bases). The CDR3 extends over 14 amino acids. V was clipped by 0 bases and J by 3 bases, with 9 bases between them. Germline V gene sequence: CDR1 MNHEY, CDR2 SMNVEV (reference sequence). The CDR3 coding sequence is TGTGCCAGCAGTTTATCGGGACTTATCTACGAGCAGTACTTC. It is translated as CASSLSGLIYEQYF.

CDR3 in DNA: TGTGCCAGCAGCGTCCGGGACACCGGTATCGGCGAGCAGTACTTC. Its translation is CASSVRDTGIGEQYF. J is TRBJ2-7 and V is TRBV7-9; tentatively, D is TRBD1 (6 bases). The length of the CDR3 is 15 residues. The V end lost 5 bases, the J end lost 6 bases, and 20 bases lay between the germline ends. Germline CDR1 SEHNR, CDR2 FQNEAQ (reference sequence). Full variable domain (missing parts from reference TRBV7-9 and TRBJ2-7): DTGVSQNPRHKITKRGQNVTFRCDPISEHNRLYWYRQTLGQGPEFLTYFQNEAQLEKSRLLSDRFSAERPKGSFSTLEIQRTEQGDSAMYLCASSVRDTGIGEQYFGPGTRLTVT.